This TCR beta chain was recorded in a study of read filtering for tumor transcriptome and immune sequencing. Whole-study context: By R-ISS, stages I, II and III held around 8, 16 and 7 patients.

This CDR3 comprises 14 residues. Germline CDR1 LGHNT, CDR2 FRNRAP. V dropped 0 bases and J dropped 10 bases, with 15 bases sitting between them. The library was built from roughly 400 ng RNA with molecular barcoded adaptors for alpha/delta and beta/gamma chains. A single record per CDR3 protein comes from TCRdb applying MiXCR to the reads. The table lists approximately 150,000 distinct CDR3 sequences, over 10% of them singletons. This clonotype occurred many times. The receptor comes from a donor aged 40 or older with multiple myeloma. The chain has TRBV12-5 and TRBJ1-1; a possible D gene is TRBD1 (6 bases). The sequencing input was a population of CD138-negative cells sorted from bone marrow. As DNA, the CDR3 is TGTGCTAGTGGTTTGGTCGACAGGAATGGGGCAGCTTTCTTT. Translation gives CASGLVDRNGAAFF.